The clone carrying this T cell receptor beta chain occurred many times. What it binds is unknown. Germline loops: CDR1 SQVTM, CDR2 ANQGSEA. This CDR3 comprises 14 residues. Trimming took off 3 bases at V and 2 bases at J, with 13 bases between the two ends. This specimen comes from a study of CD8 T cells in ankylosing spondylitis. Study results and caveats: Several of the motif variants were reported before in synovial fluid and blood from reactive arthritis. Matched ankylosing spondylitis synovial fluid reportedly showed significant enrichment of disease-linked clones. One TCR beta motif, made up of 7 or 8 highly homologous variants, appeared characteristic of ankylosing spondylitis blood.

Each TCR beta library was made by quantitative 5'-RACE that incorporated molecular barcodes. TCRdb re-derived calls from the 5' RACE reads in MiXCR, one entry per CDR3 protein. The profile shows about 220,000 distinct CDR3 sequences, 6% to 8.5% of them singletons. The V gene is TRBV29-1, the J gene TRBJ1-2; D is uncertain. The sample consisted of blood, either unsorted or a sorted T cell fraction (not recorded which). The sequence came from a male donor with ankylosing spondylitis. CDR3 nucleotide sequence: TGCAGCGTTGATGATGAGGACTCCAACTATGGCTACACCTTC. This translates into CSVDDEDSNYGYTF.